This entry concerns a single TCR beta chain. Antigen unknown. Libraries were prepared by immunoSEQ multiplex PCR; TCRdb keeps only in-frame clonotypes and omits some of them. This table holds more than 150,000 clones, around 87% found once. The germline CDR1 and CDR2 sequences are SGHDN and FVKESK. With 2 bases removed from V and 1 base from J, the gap between germline ends came to 10 bases. The CDR3 runs to 15 residues. The record originates from a study of T cell responses to AZD1222 COVID-19 vaccine. Study findings and constraints: White British people made up most donors, females outnumbered males, and clonal diversity was possibly underestimated. Unmutated variant regions are reportedly the target of nearly half of TCRs that are spike-specific. Sampled repertoires all dated from after the peak T cell response.

The TCR sequence derives from an adult in good health. The material sequenced was peripheral blood, taken on day 0 of MenACWY control vaccination. The V gene is TRBV14, the J gene TRBJ2-3; D gene ambiguous. CDR3 protein: CASSQRVSGTDTQYF. The CDR3 DNA is TGTGCCAGCAGCCAAAGGGTATCAGGCACAGATACGCAGTATTTT.